The 5 T cell receptor beta chains below were found in one sample sequenced in a study of CD8 T cells in ankylosing spondylitis. Study-level findings and limits: Ankylosing spondylitis blood appeared to carry a characteristic TCR beta motif of roughly eight highly homologous variants.

No antigen has been assigned to these receptors. TCRdb re-called the 5' RACE reads through MiXCR, storing one row per CDR3 protein. The table shows hundreds of thousands of distinct CDR3 sequences, with 12% occurring only once. Sample: blood, either unsorted or a sorted T cell fraction (not recorded which). The receptors originated from a male donor with ankylosing spondylitis.

This clonotype was seen only a few times. The rearrangement joins TRBV7-2 to TRBJ1-2, with 10 bases aligning to TRBD1. V lost 10 bases, J lost 3 bases, and 8 bases stayed unmatched. The CDR3 covers 14 residues. Germline CDR1 SGHTA, CDR2 FQGNSA. The CDR3 loop is CATREGTGDYGYTF. The CDR3 DNA reads as TGTGCCACAAGAGAGGGGACAGGGGACTATGGCTACACCTTC.

The chain has TRBV7-2 and TRBJ2-1, with TRBD2 as a possible D gene (6 bases). Trimming shortened V by 5 bases and J by 4 bases, and 15 bases separated the two germline ends. Germline-derived CDR1 and CDR2 are SGHTA and FQGNSA. CDR3 length: 15 residues. The CDR3 DNA follows: TGTGCCAGCAGCCCCTCGGCGGGGACTTACAATGAGCAGTTCTTC. This translates into CASSPSAGTYNEQFF.

The V call is TRBV7-2, the J call TRBJ2-1; 10 bases map to TRBD1. This CDR3 is 14 amino acids long. Germline CDR1 reads SGHTA; CDR2 reads FQGNSA. With V trimmed by 7 bases and J by 7 bases, 7 bases remained unmatched. In nucleotides, the CDR3 is TGTGCCAGCACCAGCGGGACAGGGGAAAATGAGCAGTTCTTC. This encodes CASTSGTGENEQFF.

Here the CDR3 reads CASSLAPVQPQHF. The CDR3 nucleotides are TGTGCCAGCAGCTTGGCGCCAGTTCAGCCCCAGCATTTT. The genes are TRBV5-5 and TRBJ1-5; no clear D gene. Germline values: CDR1 SGHKS, CDR2 YYEKEE (reference sequence). V lost 0 bases and J 6 bases, leaving 7 bases between the germline ends. CDR3 size: 13 residues.

This clonotype was counted between two and nine times. The chain combines TRBV28 with TRBJ1-5; D not resolved. CDR3 length: 14 residues. Trimming removed 5 bases from V and 9 bases from J, with 17 bases in between. Germline V lookup: CDR1 MDHEN, CDR2 SYDVKM. CDR3 nucleotide sequence: TGTGCCAGCAGTACGGACGGGCGAGGGCGGCCCCAGCATTTT. Translation gives CASSTDGRGRPQHF. Full variable domain (rest looked up from reference TRBV28 and TRBJ1-5): DVKVTQSSRYLVKRTGEKVFLECVQDMDHENMFWYRQDPGLGLRLIYFSYDVKMKEKGDIPEGYSVSREKKERFSLILESASTNQTSMYLCASSTDGRGRPQHFGDGTRLSIL.